The rows below give T cell receptor beta chains drawn from one sample of a study of identifying expanded T cells in peripheral blood. Clones were read by immunoSEQ multiplex PCR, and TCRdb kept only the in-frame ones, dropping some. This sample has approximately 110,000 clones, with around 89% found just once. The sequenced sample was blood. The receptors stem from a person aged 18 to 70 in good health. Each CDR3 is given with its conserved first and last residue.

j_gene: TRBJ2-7; v_gene: TRBV5-1; CDR3aa: CASTAQGVDEQYF
j_gene: TRBJ1-5; v_gene: TRBV28; CDR3aa: CASSLPGVQPQHF
j_gene: TRBJ1-1; v_gene: TRBV25-1; CDR3aa: CASSESNRGAEAFF
j_gene: TRBJ1-5; v_gene: TRBV6-5; CDR3aa: CASSSFRGPQHF
j_gene: TRBJ1-1; v_gene: TRBV18; CDR3aa: CASSQTGNTEAFF
j_gene: TRBJ2-7; v_gene: TRBV12-5; CDR3aa: CASGSGIVLYEQYF
j_gene: TRBJ2-5; v_gene: TRBV7-2; CDR3aa: CATVASGRETQYF
j_gene: TRBJ2-3; v_gene: TRBV6-5; CDR3aa: CASRPTGRVADTQYF
j_gene: TRBJ1-3; v_gene: TRBV6-5; CDR3aa: CASSYGGAAGNTIYF
j_gene: TRBJ2-5; v_gene: TRBV5-8; CDR3aa: CADRDRGLSQYF
j_gene: TRBJ2-3; v_gene: TRBV28; CDR3aa: CASSPAGGTDTQYF
j_gene: TRBJ1-5; v_gene: TRBV29-1; CDR3aa: CSVRQAFNQPQHF
j_gene: TRBJ1-5; v_gene: TRBV6-5; CDR3aa: CASRQTYSNQPQHF
j_gene: TRBJ2-7; v_gene: TRBV25-1; CDR3aa: CASSEVGQWAEYF
j_gene: TRBJ2-2; v_gene: TRBV2; CDR3aa: CASSAVRGPGELFF
j_gene: TRBJ2-7; v_gene: TRBV4-1; CDR3aa: CASTEGAGLSYEQYF
j_gene: TRBJ2-6; v_gene: TRBV2; CDR3aa: CASKRLAGVGGANVLTF
j_gene: TRBJ2-3; v_gene: TRBV6-1; CDR3aa: CASSETSGESTDTQYF
j_gene: TRBJ1-1; v_gene: TRBV7-2; CDR3aa: CASSLKGDTEAFF
j_gene: TRBJ2-5; v_gene: TRBV11-1; CDR3aa: CASSLGRLTGDQETQYF
j_gene: TRBJ1-6; v_gene: TRBV30; CDR3aa: CAWSRSGSSYNSPLHF